The rows below give T cell receptor beta chains drawn from one sample of a study of blood T cells in healthy people across ages. A single record per CDR3 protein comes from TCRdb applying MiXCR to the 5' RACE reads. This table has hundreds of thousands of distinct CDR3 sequences, about 54% appearing once. Sequences were obtained from blood. These receptors were collected from a man between 60 and 70 years old in good health. Each CDR3 is given without its conserved first and last residue. Fields, in order: J gene, CDR3 length, V gene, CDR3 protein.

>TRBJ2-5|11|TRBV29-1
SVAGGQGETQY
>TRBJ2-3|10|TRBV7-8
ASRKVGDTQY
>TRBJ1-5|15|TRBV20-1
SARTASGGAGNQPQH
>TRBJ2-1|14|TRBV5-4
ASSLAQPSGGGEQF
>TRBJ2-3|12|TRBV20-1
SARLAGRGDTQY
>TRBJ2-7|12|TRBV7-9
ASSLAGTPYEQY
>TRBJ2-7|13|TRBV5-1
ASSFTGTGSYEQY
>TRBJ1-2|13|TRBV6-1
ASSDPAGTNYGYT
>TRBJ2-3|11|TRBV6-4
ASSDAIGDTQY
>TRBJ2-7|14|TRBV28
ASSPSSSAGFYEQY
>TRBJ1-2|10|TRBV20-1
SALPGGYGYT
>TRBJ2-3|12|TRBV19
ASSMEQGADTQY
>TRBJ2-1|12|TRBV20-1
SARPGAPYNEQF
>TRBJ1-2|13|TRBV15
ATSRADELAYGYT
>TRBJ2-5|15|TRBV4-1
ASSQGTDLAGQETQY
>TRBJ1-1|10|TRBV20-1
SATQGWSEAF
>TRBJ1-4|12|TRBV28
ASSKQGINEKLF
>TRBJ1-6|10|TRBV18
ASSSDRTPLH
>TRBJ1-2|12|TRBV25-1
ASRGVGGDYGYT
>TRBJ2-4|16|TRBV21-1
ASTEGLAGGRDKNIQY
>TRBJ2-5|13|TRBV20-1
SARDPTGTQGTQY
>TRBJ1-6|11|TRBV6-5
ASSYRLDSPLH
>TRBJ1-2|13|TRBV11-2
ASSSIGGFGYGYT
>TRBJ2-4|16|TRBV6-1
ASSRGLAGDLARNIQY
>TRBJ2-3|14|TRBV11-2
ASSLKGGPHTDTQY
>TRBJ2-3|14|TRBV4-1
ASSSQGPGTTDTQY
>TRBJ1-4|12|TRBV20-1
GANPRGQSEKLF
>TRBJ2-5|11|TRBV2
ASIRTGLGEQY
>TRBJ2-5|13|TRBV11-2
ASSLVRYSQETQY
>TRBJ2-2|13|TRBV5-1
ASSSRTGPTGELF
>TRBJ1-2|13|TRBV6-6
ASSTQGGRNYGYT
>TRBJ1-6|15|TRBV5-8
ASTARTGGPYNSPLH
>TRBJ2-6|14|TRBV7-9
ASSLMRTGAANVLT
>TRBJ1-2|12|TRBV18
ASSPRGVNYGYT
>TRBJ2-7|12|TRBV20-1
SARSTGGDYEQY
>TRBJ1-6|14|TRBV5-4
ASSSRRQGGNSPLH
>TRBJ2-3|14|TRBV11-2
ASSPEWDRVAETQY
>TRBJ1-2|10|TRBV28
ASNFDRDGYT
>TRBJ2-7|13|TRBV19
ASQRTGGTQYEQY
>TRBJ1-1|12|TRBV2
ASSEGRAYTEAF
>TRBJ1-5|12|TRBV2
ASSGDRGAQPQH